This paragraph reports one T cell receptor (beta chain). There is no known antigen for this receptor. No base quality values were provided; no much bigger clone lies one nucleotide off. Library creation used the immunoSEQ multiplex PCR assay. A mixture of 60 forward primers for TCR Vbeta segments and 13 reverse primers for TCR Jbeta segments was used in the multiplex PCR. A multiplex PCR assay on genomic DNA amplified the CDR3 region of rearranged TCR beta genes. Amplified TCR beta libraries were sequenced as 87-base-pair reads on the Illumina HiSeq System. The published analysis was carried out like this. In a later analysis, 77 million or so unique TCR beta chains were counted across the 500 to 700 repertoires, and around 10 million of these chains were shared by at least two donors. Raw reads were error-corrected and collapsed into unique sequences with a nearest-neighbor algorithm that merged closely related sequences to remove PCR and sequencing errors. To assign V, D and J gene segments, CDR3 sequences were aligned to IMGT reference sequences. For a sequence to be retained, at least a six-nucleotide match to both a V gene segment and a J gene segment was required. A rearrangement was called productive if the CDR3 had no stop codons and remained in frame with V and J, and every other rearrangement was called non-productive. CDR3 was defined by IMGT convention, running from the second conserved V-encoded cysteine to the conserved J-encoded phenylalanine. Sequences without an unambiguous match to a single V gene segment were excluded from the earlier analysis of about 600 of the donors. In an earlier analysis of around 590 of the donors, a V segment was called functional when productive rearrangements were above 56.7%, and segregating when the standard deviation between donors exceeded 5%. A statistical classification framework was built for diagnosing cytomegalovirus status from the catalog of TCR beta chain sequences. A later analysis assigned V and J genes by comparing TCR nucleotide sequences with IMGT/GENE-DB human TR gene sequences. The TCRdist pipeline was used in a later analysis to assign CDR3 sequences and most-parsimonious VDJ recombination scenarios. In a later analysis, every TCR beta chain was defined by the combination of its CDR3 amino acid sequence and its V-gene family, and reads without a unique V-gene family were dropped. As a way to deal with suspected cross-contamination and a sequencing artifact, a later analysis dropped 450 to 600 nucleotide sequences that were highly shared and had low generation probability. For each public chain, a later analysis derived a clonal expansion index from normalized ranks of inferred template counts within each repertoire. Generation probabilities in a later analysis came from a VDJ recombination model fitted to out-of-frame rearrangements, and those results were checked against IGoR. In a later analysis, hypergeometric tests were used to score TCR-TCR, TCR-HLA and TCR-CMV co-occurrence, with a repertoire-size bias correction applied to TCR pairs. False discovery rates were estimated in a later analysis by permuting HLA or CMV assignments 20 times. A later analysis grouped co-occurring TCRs with DBSCAN, adding TCRdist sequence similarity when clustering within HLA-allele-positive subsets. Repertoires with fewer than 30,000 or more than 120,000 public chains were left out of co-occurrence clustering, as were a few repertoires with anomalous nucleotide sharing. The table was pulled from immuneACCESS by TCRdb, which kept in-frame rearrangements only. Such tables lose some clones; where checked, under half of the loss comes from unresolved V genes, and the rest has no known cause. The DNA was the basis for D and trimming; V, J and clone size are from that table. The sample table records 120,000 to 150,000 clones; 76% of these occur just once. The ten largest make up 1.5% to 2% of the sample.

This sample stems from a study of cytomegalovirus exposure and HLA in healthy donors (dated by TCRdb to the late 2010s). Study-wide context: An earlier analysis of approximately 600 of the donors reported about 290 Gb of sequence data and around 120 million unique TCR beta sequences from approximately 180 million T cells. Several DR-DQ haplotypes were handled as single units for association and clustering, since linkage in the cohort was strong. The study combined high-throughput TCR immunosequencing, statistical association of individual TCRs with disease status, and machine learning to predict cytomegalovirus infection status. Every repertoire in the discovery cohort had been generated on one and the same sequencing platform. Donor age, sex, ethnicity and CMV serostatus were compiled together with the repertoire data. A later genetic analysis used genome-wide SNP genotypes for about 55% of the 666 donors, treating that subset as a discovery cohort. In an earlier analysis of roughly 580 of the donors, high-throughput TCR beta sequencing was used to judge whether each TCR beta V gene segment behaved as functional or pseudogenic. The number of donors typed differed by locus, with about 629-630 for A, B, C, DRB1 and DQB1, around 500 for DQA1, 600 to 610 for DPA1, and around 460 for DPB1. The study used immunosequencing to profile the T cell repertoires of approximately 690 subjects and linked those repertoires to cytomegalovirus serostatus. Among 300 to 500 genotyped donors of the cohort, an average of approximately 240,000 unique TCR beta nucleotide sequences was sequenced per donor, of which about 19% were non-productive. Along with the approximately 670-subject first cohort, a separate validation cohort of approximately 110 different subjects was used. Of the approximately 400 genotyped donors, more than 75% were placed in the genetic ancestry cluster associated with self-reported Caucasian donors. The study aimed to test whether cataloging public T cell receptors could reveal signatures of past pathogen exposure. A later analysis re-analyzed previously published TCR beta repertoires from 666 donors and added high-resolution HLA genotyping to study TCR occurrence patterns. In the later analysis, no new phenotypic data were used to find candidate immune exposures; instead, reliance was placed on TCR beta sequences and their occurrence across donors. An early release that covered around 590 HLA-typed donors contained approximately 320 gigabases of sequencing data and about 84 million unique TCR sequences. Class I and class II HLA loci were covered by the typing at four-digit resolution.

The cohort comprised 710 or so healthy bone marrow donors. All cohort members were sampled while nominally healthy, although unrecorded immune exposures were likely present. The donor tested CMV seronegative, placing the donor among the roughly 400 seronegative members of the cohort. A peripheral blood sample was provided by each donor, and peripheral blood mononuclear cells were used for TCR beta sequencing. Genomic DNA extraction from the blood cell samples was performed with the Qiagen DNeasy Blood Extraction Kit. As encoded in the germline V gene, CDR1 is ENHRY while CDR2 is SYGVKD. Unmatched junction bases come to 11, with V trimmed by 4 bases and J by 1 base. The CDR3 numbers 17 residues from cysteine through phenylalanine. The retained sequence is limited to the CDR3, 51 bases, with the frame set at the first base. What the work shows at the level of the full study, not this receptor alone: A further reported finding was that TCR beta sequences accurately predicted the HLA-A and HLA-B alleles for most subjects in the first cohort. Strong co-occurrence of HLA alleles, especially DR and DQ, made assigning TCR associations to individual alleles difficult. It was suggested by the authors that the approach could potentially be generalized to other disease states and immunological phenotypes. In a later analysis, HLA-associated TCR beta chains were found to be more clonally expanded and to have lower generation probabilities than equally common non-associated chains. Because counts were too low, some 17 rarely observed V segments, including chromosome 9 orphons, were excluded from the earlier analysis of fewer than 650 of the donors. A later analysis found that most CMV-associated TCR beta chains appeared HLA-restricted, with HLA associations seemingly driven largely by CMV exposure. The 87-base-pair reads could not distinguish some IMGT-functional V segments, including TRBV6-2 and TRBV6-3, so those segments were excluded. Correlated functional status among segregating V segments might be attributable to linkage disequilibrium, but an unknown experimental factor could not be ruled out. The classifier was reported to diagnose cytomegalovirus status with high specificity and sensitivity in both the original cohort and the validation cohort. In vitro tests confirmed that a few of the cytomegalovirus-associated TCR beta chains recognize cytomegalovirus antigens. Specific HLA alleles were associated with around 18,000 TCR beta sequences at a false discovery rate of 0.05 in a later analysis. CMV serostatus was the only immune exposure information available for the cohort. An earlier analysis of approximately 530 of the donors showed that most TCR beta V segments appeared in productive rearrangements either about 87% or about 30% of the time, which broadly matched IMGT annotations. In a later genetic analysis, a missense DCLRE1C variant was associated with V-gene and J-gene trimming of TCR beta chains, and the association was replicated in an independent cohort. Because HLA typing was missing for some donors at each locus, association tests included only the typed subset. The cohort was sequenced for TCR beta chains only, and without alpha or paired-chain data the features that could be detected were limited. The sequencing pipeline was judged likely to have produced a cluster of highly shared sequence variants as a technical artifact. In the study, 150 to 200 TCR beta chains were listed as associated with cytomegalovirus. Most TCR sequences were seen in very few donors, while some public TCRs were found in many individuals. According to a later analysis, TCR association rates differed among HLA loci, with DRB1 alleles showing the most associated TCRs and HLA-C alleles showing the fewest. According to a later genetic analysis, donors in an Asian-associated ancestry cluster had fewer N-insertions in productive TCRs than the approximately 630-donor mean. Presence/absence analyses assumed roughly uniform sequencing depth across donors, an assumption that may not hold. In a later analysis, several top co-occurrence clusters were reported to appear linked to parvovirus B19, influenza, CMV and Epstein-Barr virus.

The V gene is TRBV10-3 and the J gene is TRBJ2-7; the central 9 bases match TRBD1. Sequencing used PBMCs. The receptor comes from a woman between 40 and 55 years old in good health and CMV-seronegative. The DNA is TGTGCCATCAGTGGGGAGAACCGGGACAGGGTTTCCTACGAGCAGTACTTC. Its product reads: CAISGENRDRVSYEQYF.